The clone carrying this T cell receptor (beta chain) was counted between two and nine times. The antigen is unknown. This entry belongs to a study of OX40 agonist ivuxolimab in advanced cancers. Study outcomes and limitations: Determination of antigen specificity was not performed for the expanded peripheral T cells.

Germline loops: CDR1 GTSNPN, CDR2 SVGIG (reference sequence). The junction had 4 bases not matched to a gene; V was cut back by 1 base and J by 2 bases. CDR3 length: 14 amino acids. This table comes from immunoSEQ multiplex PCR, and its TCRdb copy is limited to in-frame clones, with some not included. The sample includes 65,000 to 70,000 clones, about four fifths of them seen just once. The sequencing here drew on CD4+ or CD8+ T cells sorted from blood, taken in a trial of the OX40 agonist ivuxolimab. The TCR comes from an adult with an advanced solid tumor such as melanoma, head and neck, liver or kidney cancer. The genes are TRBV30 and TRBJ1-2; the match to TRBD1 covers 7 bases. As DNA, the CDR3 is TGTGCCTGGAGTGGAGGGACAGAGAACTATGGCTACACCTTC. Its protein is CAWSGGTENYGYTF.